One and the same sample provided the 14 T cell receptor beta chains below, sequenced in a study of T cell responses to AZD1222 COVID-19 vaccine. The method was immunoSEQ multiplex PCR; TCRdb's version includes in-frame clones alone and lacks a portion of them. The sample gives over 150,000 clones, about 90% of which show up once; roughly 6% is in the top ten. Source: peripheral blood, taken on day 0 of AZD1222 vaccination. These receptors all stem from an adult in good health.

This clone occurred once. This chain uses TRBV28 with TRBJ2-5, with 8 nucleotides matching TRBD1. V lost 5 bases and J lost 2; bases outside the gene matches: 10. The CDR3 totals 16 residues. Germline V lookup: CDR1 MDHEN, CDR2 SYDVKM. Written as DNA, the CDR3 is TGTGCCAGCAGTATATCCAACGGACAGGGTCAAGAGACCCAGTACTTC. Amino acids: CASSISNGQGQETQYF.

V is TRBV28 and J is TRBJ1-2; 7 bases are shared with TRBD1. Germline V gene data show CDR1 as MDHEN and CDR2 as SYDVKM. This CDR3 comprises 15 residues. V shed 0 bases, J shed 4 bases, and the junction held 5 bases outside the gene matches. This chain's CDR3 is CASSLWARGFYGYTF. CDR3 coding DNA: TGTGCCAGCAGTTTATGGGCCAGGGGGTTCTATGGCTACACCTTC.

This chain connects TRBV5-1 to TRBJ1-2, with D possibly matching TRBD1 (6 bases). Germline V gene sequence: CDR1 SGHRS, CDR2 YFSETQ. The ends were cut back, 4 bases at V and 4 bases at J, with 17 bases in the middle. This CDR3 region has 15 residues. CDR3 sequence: CASSTTGQTIYGYTF. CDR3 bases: TGCGCCAGCAGCACCACTGGACAGACGATCTATGGCTACACCTTC.

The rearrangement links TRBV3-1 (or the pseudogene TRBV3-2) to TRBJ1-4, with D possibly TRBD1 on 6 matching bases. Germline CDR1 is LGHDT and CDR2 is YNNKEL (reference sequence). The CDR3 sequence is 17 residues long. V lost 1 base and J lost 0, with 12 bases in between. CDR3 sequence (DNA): TGTGCCAGCAGCCAAGGGGGGCTGGGTCCAACTAATGAAAAACTGTTTTTT. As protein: CASSQGGLGPTNEKLFF.

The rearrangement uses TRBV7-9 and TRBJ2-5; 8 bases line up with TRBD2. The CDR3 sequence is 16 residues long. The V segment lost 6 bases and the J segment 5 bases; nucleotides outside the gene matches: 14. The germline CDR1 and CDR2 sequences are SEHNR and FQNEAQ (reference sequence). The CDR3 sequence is CASSRRGGLFAETQYF. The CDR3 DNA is TGTGCCAGCAGTCGCCGGGGGGGCCTTTTTGCGGAGACCCAGTACTTC.

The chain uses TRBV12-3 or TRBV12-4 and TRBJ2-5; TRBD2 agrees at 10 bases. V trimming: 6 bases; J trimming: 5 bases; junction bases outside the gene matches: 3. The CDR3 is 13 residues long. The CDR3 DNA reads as TGTGCCAGCAGGACTAGCGGGTCGGAGACCCAGTACTTC. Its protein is CASRTSGSETQYF.

The CDR3 nucleotides are TGCGCCAGCAGCCCAACTAGCGGTCCTAGCACAGATACGCAGTATTTT. This gives the protein CASSPTSGPSTDTQYF. The chain links TRBV4-3 to TRBJ2-3; 8 bases fit TRBD2. With V trimmed by 4 bases and J by 0 bases, 6 bases remained unmatched. Germline CDR1 reads LGHNA; CDR2 reads YSLEER. CDR3 length: 16 residues.

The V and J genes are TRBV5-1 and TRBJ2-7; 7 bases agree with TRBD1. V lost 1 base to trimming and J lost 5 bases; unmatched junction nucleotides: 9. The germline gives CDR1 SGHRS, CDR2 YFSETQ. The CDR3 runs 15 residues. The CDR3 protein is CASSLRFGQGDEQYF. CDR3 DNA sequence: TGCGCCAGCAGCTTGCGGTTTGGCCAGGGGGACGAGCAGTACTTC.

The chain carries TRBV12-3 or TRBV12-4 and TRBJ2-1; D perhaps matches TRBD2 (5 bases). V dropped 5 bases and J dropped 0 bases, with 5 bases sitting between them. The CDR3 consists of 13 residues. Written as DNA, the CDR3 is TGTGCCAGCAGTCGGGGCTCCTACAATGAGCAGTTCTTC. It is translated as CASSRGSYNEQFF.

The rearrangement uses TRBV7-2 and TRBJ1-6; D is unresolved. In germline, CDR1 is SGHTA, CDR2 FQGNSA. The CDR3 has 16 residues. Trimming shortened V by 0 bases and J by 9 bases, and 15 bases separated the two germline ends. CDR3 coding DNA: TGTGCCAGCAGCTTAGCGCCGGGCTCGCGGGGTTCACCCCTCCACTTT. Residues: CASSLAPGSRGSPLHF.

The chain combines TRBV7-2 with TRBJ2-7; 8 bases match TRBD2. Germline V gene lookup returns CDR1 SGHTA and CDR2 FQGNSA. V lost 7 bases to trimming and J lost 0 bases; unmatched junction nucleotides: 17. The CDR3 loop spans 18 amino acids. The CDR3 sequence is CASIQQPMGSGSSYEQYF. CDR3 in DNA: TGTGCCAGCATCCAACAGCCCATGGGAAGCGGGAGCTCCTACGAGCAGTACTTC.

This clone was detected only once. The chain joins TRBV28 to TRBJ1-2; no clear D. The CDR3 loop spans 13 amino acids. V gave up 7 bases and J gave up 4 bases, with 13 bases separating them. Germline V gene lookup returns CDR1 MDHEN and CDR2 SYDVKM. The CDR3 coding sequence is TGTGCCAGCAATTCCGGGCACGGCTATGGCTACACCTTC. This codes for CASNSGHGYGYTF.

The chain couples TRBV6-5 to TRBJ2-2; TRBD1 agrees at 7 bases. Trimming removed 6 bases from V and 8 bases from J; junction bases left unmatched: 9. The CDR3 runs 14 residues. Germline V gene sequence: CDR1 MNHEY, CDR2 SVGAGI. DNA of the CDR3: TGTGCCAGCAGCCCGACAGGGCCCCTTGGGGAGCTGTTTTTT. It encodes CASSPTGPLGELFF.

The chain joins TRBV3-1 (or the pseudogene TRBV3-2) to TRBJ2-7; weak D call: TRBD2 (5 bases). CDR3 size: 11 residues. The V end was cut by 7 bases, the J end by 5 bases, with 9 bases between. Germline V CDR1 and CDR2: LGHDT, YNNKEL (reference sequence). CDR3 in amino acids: CASNRGNEQYF. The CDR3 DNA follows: TGTGCCAGCAACCGGGGAAACGAGCAGTACTTC.